These 21 T cell receptor beta chains share one sample of origin, sequenced in a study of breast tumors, draining lymph nodes, adjacent tissues. TCRdb itself ran the multiplex PCR reads through MiXCR, one entry per CDR3 protein. The repertoire holds roughly 110,000 distinct CDR3 sequences, with less than 40% as singletons. Axillary draining lymph nodes of breast cancer patients supplied the node samples. Input material: axillary lymph node tissue. Source of these receptors: a female donor with breast cancer. Some clones in this sample may be carry-over from other donors' samples.

Concerning this clonotype itself: This sequence may be a read error, since a much larger clone differs from it by one base. The chain has TRBV29-1 and TRBJ1-1; D is ambiguous. Germline values: CDR1 SQVTM, CDR2 ANQGSEA. The CDR3 loop spans 15 amino acids. CDR3 loop: CGVGEAGEGNTEAFF. CDR3 nucleotides: TGCGGCGTTGGGGAGGCAGGAGAAGGAAACACTGAAGCTTTCTTT.

This clonotype was picked up many times. The gene calls are TRBV12-3 or TRBV12-4 and TRBJ2-2; 16 bases align to TRBD2. This CDR3 is 20 amino acids long. V lost 4 bases, J lost 4 bases, and 12 bases stayed unmatched. The CDR3 reads CASSSVYGTSGGVVTGELFF. The CDR3 nucleotides are TGTGCCAGCAGTTCGGTCTATGGGACTAGCGGGGGGGTGGTCACCGGGGAGCTGTTTTTT.

This clonotype was seen at least ten times. The chain employs TRBV9 and TRBJ1-4; D unclear. Trimming shortened V by 3 bases and J by 0 bases, and 15 bases separated the two germline ends. Germline loops: CDR1 SGDLS, CDR2 YYNGEE. This CDR3 spans 17 amino acids. Here the CDR3 DNA reads TGTGCCAGCAGCGCGGGTAGGTCCCCCGCAACTAATGAAAAACTGTTTTTT. Translating it yields CASSAGRSPATNEKLFF.

The rearrangement uses TRBV12-3 or TRBV12-4 and TRBJ2-5, with TRBD2 matching over 14 bases. The V gene end was trimmed by 6 bases and the J gene end by 0 bases; junction bases not matched to a gene: 6. This CDR3 has 17 residues. The CDR3 loop reads CASSRLAGGLHQETQYF. The CDR3 bases are TGTGCCAGCAGCAGACTAGCGGGAGGGCTACACCAAGAGACCCAGTACTTC.

The chain combines TRBV19 with TRBJ2-2; no reliable D call. The V and J ends lost 7 bases and 6 bases respectively, with 18 bases between them. Germline CDR1 reads LNHDA; CDR2 reads SQIVND (reference sequence). The CDR3 consists of 15 residues. The CDR3 bases are TGTGCCAGTACCCGGAGCAGTGGATTGGCCGGGGAGCTGTTTTTT. Protein product: CASTRSSGLAGELFF.

In this sample, this clonotype turned up many times. V and J are TRBV6-5 and TRBJ1-6, with 8 bases that match TRBD1. V shed 7 bases, J shed 0 bases, and the junction held 5 bases outside the gene matches. CDR1 and CDR2 (germline): MNHEY, SVGAGI. The CDR3 runs 16 residues. Here the CDR3 DNA reads TGTGCCAGCACTCGGACAGGGAGCTCCTATAATTCACCCCTCCACTTT. It encodes CASTRTGSSYNSPLHF.

This clonotype showed up many times. The rearrangement joins TRBV15 to TRBJ2-2; D ambiguous. The CDR3 totals 15 residues. V shed 4 bases and J shed 1 base, with 10 bases lying between them. The germline CDR1 and CDR2 sequences are LNHNV and YYDKDF (reference sequence). The CDR3 loop is CATSKDLGNTGELFF. CDR3 bases: TGTGCCACCAGCAAAGATCTCGGGAACACCGGGGAGCTGTTTTTT.

This clonotype has a count of ten or more. The gene calls are TRBV2 and TRBJ2-7; perhaps TRBD1 as D (6 bases). Germline CDR1 is SNHLY and CDR2 is FYNNEI. Trimming pared 7 bases from V and 7 bases from J, leaving 11 bases between. The CDR3 loop spans 11 amino acids. This CDR3 reads CASTGQSEQYF. The CDR3 bases are TGTGCCAGCACAGGACAGAGTGAGCAGTACTTC.

This clonotype was seen ten or more times. The chain combines TRBV10-3 with TRBJ2-1, with D possibly called TRBD1 or TRBD2 (5 bases each). This CDR3 contains 15 residues. Germline V gene lookup returns CDR1 ENHRY and CDR2 SYGVKD. The V end was cut by 5 bases, the J end by 1 base, with 12 bases between. CDR3 coding DNA: TGTGCCATCAGTAACGGGACCCCATCCTACAATGAGCAGTTCTTC. It codes for CAISNGTPSYNEQFF.

This clonotype came up a few times. One base away lies a much larger clone, so this may be a sequencing read error. The chain links TRBV20-1 to TRBJ2-7; 8 positions match TRBD1. This CDR3 comprises 14 residues. From germline, CDR1 is DFQATT and CDR2 SNEGSKA (reference sequence). The CDR3 nucleotides read TGCAGTGCCCTAGGACAGGGAAGTTCCTCCGAGCAGTACTTC. It codes for CSALGQGSSSEQYF.

As to this clonotype: Given a much more abundant clone one base away, this may be a read error. The rearrangement joins TRBV5-1 to TRBJ2-5; possible D gene TRBD2, 5 bases. This CDR3 is 14 amino acids long. The germline V gene has CDR1 SGHRS and CDR2 YFSETQ. The chain's CDR3 is CANSLDSRGYTQYF. CDR3 DNA: TGCGCCAACAGCTTGGACTCCCGAGGGTATACCCAGTACTTC.

This clonotype occurred many times. The chain recombines TRBV5-1 with TRBJ2-1, with 10 bases identical to TRBD1. This CDR3 is 16 amino acids long. CDR1 is SGHRS, CDR2 YFSETQ, per germline. With V trimmed by 0 bases and J by 7 bases, 7 bases remained unmatched. The CDR3 sequence is CASSLDHGQGGNEQFF. CDR3 bases: TGCGCCAGCAGCTTGGATCATGGACAGGGGGGGAATGAGCAGTTCTTC.

On this clonotype: Possible read error: a much larger clone is one base away. The final CDR3 position lacks the conserved phenylalanine or tryptophan, pointing to a likely read error. The V and J genes are TRBV11-3 and TRBJ2-2; D is possibly TRBD1 (6 bases). This CDR3 contains 16 residues. V was cut by 2 bases and J by 6 bases, with 16 bases left in between. The germline gives CDR1 SGHNT, CDR2 YENEEA. CDR3 residues: CASSLSSGVRAGELFL. The CDR3 region has the DNA TGTGCCAGCAGCTTATCTTCAGGGGTTAGGGCCGGGGAGCTGTTTTTG.

This clonotype was seen many times. The J gene is TRBJ2-1, the V gene TRBV20-1; 7 nucleotides line up with TRBD2. CDR3 size: 16 residues. The germline gives CDR1 DFQATT, CDR2 SNEGSKA (reference sequence). V lost 5 bases, J lost 9 bases, and 19 bases stayed unmatched. The CDR3 DNA reads TGCAGTGCTTCTACCCTGATCGCGGGAGTTTTTGTTGAGCAGTTCTTC. Encoded protein: CSASTLIAGVFVEQFF.

The sample holds many counts of this clonotype. The chain has TRBV5-1 and TRBJ2-3, with a tentative D call TRBD1 (5 bases). Trimming removed 4 bases from V and 2 bases from J, with 8 bases in between. There are 13 residues in the CDR3. In germline, CDR1 is SGHRS, CDR2 YFSETQ. The CDR3 sequence is CASSPDTTDTQYF. CDR3 DNA: TGCGCCAGCAGCCCGGACACCACAGATACGCAGTATTTT.

This clonotype occurred many times. Because the CDR3 is missing its conserved closing phenylalanine or tryptophan, this is likely a read error. It is unclear where the CDR3 begins or ends on the DNA, so no DNA is shown, and the CDR3 is as TCRdb lists it. The J gene is TRBJ1-6, the V gene TRBV20-1. Germline values: CDR1 DFQATT, CDR2 SNEGSKA (reference sequence). The CDR3 spans 8 residues, counting both ends. CDR3 amino acids: CSARPLAL.

This clonotype was seen repeatedly, ten times or more. The V and J genes are TRBV19 and TRBJ2-5, with 13 bases aligning to TRBD2. V dropped 1 base and J dropped 2; count of bases not matched to a gene: 1. Germline V CDR1 and CDR2: LNHDA, SQIVND (reference sequence). The CDR3 spans 16 residues. The CDR3, as DNA: TGTGCCAGTAGTATAGGACTAGCGGGGGGACAAGAGACCCAGTACTTC. Translation: CASSIGLAGGQETQYF.

This clonotype showed up just a few times. The rearrangement uses TRBV27 and TRBJ2-4, with 9 bases lining up with TRBD1. Germline trimming cut 2 bases from V and 11 bases from J; bases unmatched to any gene: 10. The germline V gene encodes CDR1 MNHEY and CDR2 SMNVEV (reference sequence). The CDR3 totals 15 residues. Here the CDR3 DNA reads TGTGCCAGCAGTTTAGGGACAGGGCCCCTTTCTGTTCAGTACTTC. This translates into CASSLGTGPLSVQYF.

The chain links TRBV9 to TRBJ2-5; unclear D gene. The germline V gene encodes CDR1 SGDLS and CDR2 YYNGEE. Trimming removed 3 bases from V and 2 bases from J, with 11 bases in between. The CDR3 totals 14 residues. The CDR3 bases are TGTGCCAGCAGCGCACGAACGGGTCAAGAGACCCAGTACTTC. It is translated as CASSARTGQETQYF.

This clonotype showed up many times. The chain recombines TRBV20-1 with TRBJ1-5, with D hard to call. The CDR3 consists of 15 residues. The V gene lost 0 bases and the J gene lost 1 base, with 10 bases spanning the gap. The germline CDR1 and CDR2 sequences are DFQATT and SNEGSKA (reference sequence). This CDR3 is CSARDRVRSNQPQHF. The CDR3 DNA reads TGCAGTGCTAGAGATAGGGTGAGAAGCAATCAGCCCCAGCATTTT.

Notes on this clonotype: Being one base from a much bigger clone, this may be a read error. The chain joins TRBV20-1 to TRBJ2-7, with no clear D. CDR1 is DFQATT, CDR2 SNEGSKA, per germline (reference sequence). The V and J ends lost 0 bases and 9 bases respectively, with 15 bases between them. This CDR3 contains 13 residues. This CDR3 reads CSARDLTKEAQYF. The CDR3 nucleotides read TGCAGTGCTAGAGATTTGACGAAAGAAGCGCAGTACTTC.